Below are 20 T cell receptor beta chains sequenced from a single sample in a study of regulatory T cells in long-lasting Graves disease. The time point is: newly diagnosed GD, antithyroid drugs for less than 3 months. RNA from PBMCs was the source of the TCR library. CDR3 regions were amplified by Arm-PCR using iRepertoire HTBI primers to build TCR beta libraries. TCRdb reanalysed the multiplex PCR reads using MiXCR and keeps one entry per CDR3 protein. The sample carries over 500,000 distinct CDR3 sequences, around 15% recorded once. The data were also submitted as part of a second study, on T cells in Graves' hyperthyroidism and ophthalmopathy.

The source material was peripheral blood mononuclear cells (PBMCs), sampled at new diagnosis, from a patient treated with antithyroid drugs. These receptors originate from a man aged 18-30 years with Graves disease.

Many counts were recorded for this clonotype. The CDR3, as DNA: TGCGCCAGCAGCTCAAGACTAGCGGGAGGGACCTCCTACAATGAGCAGTTCTTC. This gives the protein CASSSRLAGGTSYNEQFF. The chain joins TRBV5-1 to TRBJ2-1, with 14 bases matching TRBD2. The CDR3 has 18 residues. Trimming cost V 3 bases and J 0 bases; bases outside gene matches: 5. Germline V gives CDR1 SGHRS, CDR2 YFSETQ.

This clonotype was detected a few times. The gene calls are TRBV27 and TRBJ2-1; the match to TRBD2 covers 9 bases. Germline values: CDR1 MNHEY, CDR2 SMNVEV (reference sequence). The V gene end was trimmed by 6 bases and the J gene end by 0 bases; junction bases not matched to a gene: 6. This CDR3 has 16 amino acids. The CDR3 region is CASSPSSGDSYNEQFF. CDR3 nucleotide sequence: TGTGCCAGCAGCCCCTCTAGCGGGGACTCCTACAATGAGCAGTTCTTC.

CDR3 coding DNA: TGTGCCAGCAGCTACCGGTTAGGGGCGGGAGCGGGGGAACAAGAGACCCAGTACTTC. Translation: CASSYRLGAGAGEQETQYF. The chain recombines TRBV11-2 with TRBJ2-5, with 8 bases lining up with TRBD2. CDR3 length equals 19 residues. From germline, CDR1 is SGHAT and CDR2 FQNNGV. With 4 bases clipped from V and 2 bases from J, the junction kept 18 bases outside the gene matches.

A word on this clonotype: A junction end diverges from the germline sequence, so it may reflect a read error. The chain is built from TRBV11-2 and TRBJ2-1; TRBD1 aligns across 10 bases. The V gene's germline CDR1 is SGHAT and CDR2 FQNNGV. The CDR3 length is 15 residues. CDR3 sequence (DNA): TGTGCCAGCAGCTACCAGGACAGGGGGTACAATGAGCAGTCCTTC. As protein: CASSYQDRGYNEQSF.

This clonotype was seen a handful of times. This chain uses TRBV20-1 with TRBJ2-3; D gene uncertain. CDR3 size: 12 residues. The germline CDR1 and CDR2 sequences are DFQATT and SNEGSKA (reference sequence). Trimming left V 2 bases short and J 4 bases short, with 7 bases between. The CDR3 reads CSARKLPDTQYF. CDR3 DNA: TGCAGTGCTAGAAAGCTTCCAGATACGCAGTATTTT.

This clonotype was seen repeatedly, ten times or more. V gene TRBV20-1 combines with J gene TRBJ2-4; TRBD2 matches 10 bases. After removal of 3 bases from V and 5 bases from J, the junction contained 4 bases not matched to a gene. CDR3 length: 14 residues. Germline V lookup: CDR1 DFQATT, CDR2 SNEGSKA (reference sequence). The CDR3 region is CSASELAGENIQYF. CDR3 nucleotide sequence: TGCAGTGCTAGTGAGCTAGCGGGGGAAAACATTCAGTACTTC.

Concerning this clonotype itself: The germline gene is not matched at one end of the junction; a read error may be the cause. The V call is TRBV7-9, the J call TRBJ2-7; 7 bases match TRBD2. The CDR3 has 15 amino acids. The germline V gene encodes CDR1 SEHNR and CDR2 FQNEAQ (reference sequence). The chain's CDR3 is CASSSGLDLTIRADF. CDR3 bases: TGTGCCAGCAGCTCCGGACTAGACCTCACTATACGAGCCGACTTC.

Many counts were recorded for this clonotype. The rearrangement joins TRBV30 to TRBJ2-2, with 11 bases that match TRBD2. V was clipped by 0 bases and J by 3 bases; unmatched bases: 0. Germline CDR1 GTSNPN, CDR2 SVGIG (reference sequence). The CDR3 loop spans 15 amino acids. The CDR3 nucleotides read TGTGCCTGGAGTGTACTAGCGGGAGACACCGGGGAGCTGTTTTTT. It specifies CAWSVLAGDTGELFF.

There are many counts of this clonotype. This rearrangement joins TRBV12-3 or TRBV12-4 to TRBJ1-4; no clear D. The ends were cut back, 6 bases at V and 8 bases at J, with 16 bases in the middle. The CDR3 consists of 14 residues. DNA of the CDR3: TGTGCCAGCAGCGACCCACGAAGGAACGAAAAACTGTTTTTT. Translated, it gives CASSDPRRNEKLFF.

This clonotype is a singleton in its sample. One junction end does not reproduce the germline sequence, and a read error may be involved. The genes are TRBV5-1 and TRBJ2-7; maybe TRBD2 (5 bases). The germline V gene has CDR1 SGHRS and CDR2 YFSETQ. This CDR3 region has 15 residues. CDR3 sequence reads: CASSVAAGPYPEQYF. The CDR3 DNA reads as TGTGCCAGCAGCGTAGCTGCGGGTCCCTATCCTGAGCAGTACTTC.

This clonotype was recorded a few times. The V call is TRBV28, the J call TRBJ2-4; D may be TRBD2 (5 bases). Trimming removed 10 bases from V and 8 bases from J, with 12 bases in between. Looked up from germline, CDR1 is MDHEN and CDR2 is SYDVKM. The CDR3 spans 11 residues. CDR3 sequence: CATVRGDIQYF. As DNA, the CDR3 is TGTGCCACTGTACGGGGTGACATTCAGTACTTC.

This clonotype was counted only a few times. CDR3 residues: CASSQIRDRGYRPYF. CDR3 in DNA: TGTGCCAGCAGCCAAATCCGGGACAGGGGATATCGTCCGTACTTC. V gene TRBV3-1 combines with J gene TRBJ2-7; TRBD1 agrees at 10 bases. The CDR3 spans 15 residues. Trimming at V came to 2 bases and at J to 12 bases, leaving 13 bases not matched to a gene. The germline V gene has CDR1 LGHDT and CDR2 YNNKEL (reference sequence).

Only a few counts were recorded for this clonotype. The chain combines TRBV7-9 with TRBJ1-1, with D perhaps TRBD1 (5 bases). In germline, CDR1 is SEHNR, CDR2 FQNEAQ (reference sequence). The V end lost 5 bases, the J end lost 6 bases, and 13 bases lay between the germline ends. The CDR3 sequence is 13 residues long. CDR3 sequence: CASSISGGAEAFF. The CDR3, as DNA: TGTGCCAGCAGCATTAGCGGGGGGGCTGAAGCTTTCTTT.

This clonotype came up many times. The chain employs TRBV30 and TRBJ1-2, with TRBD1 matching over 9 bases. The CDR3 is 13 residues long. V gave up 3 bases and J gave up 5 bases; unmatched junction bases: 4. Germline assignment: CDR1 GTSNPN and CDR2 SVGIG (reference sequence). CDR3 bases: TGTGCCTGGAGGGACAGGGGATGGTATGGCTACACCTTC. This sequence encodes CAWRDRGWYGYTF. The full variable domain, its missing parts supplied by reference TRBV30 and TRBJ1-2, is SQTIHQWPATLVQPVGSPLSLECTVEGTSNPNLYWYRQAAGRGLQLLFYSVGIGQISSEVPQNLSASRPQDRQFILSSKKLLLSDSGFYLCAWRDRGWYGYTFGSGTRLTVV.

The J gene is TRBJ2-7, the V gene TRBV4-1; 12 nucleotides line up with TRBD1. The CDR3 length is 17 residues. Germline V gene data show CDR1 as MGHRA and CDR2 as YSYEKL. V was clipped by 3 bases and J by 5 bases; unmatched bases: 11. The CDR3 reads CASSQTGTGGGIDEQYF. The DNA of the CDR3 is TGCGCCAGCAGCCAGACCGGGACAGGGGGCGGCATAGACGAGCAGTACTTC.

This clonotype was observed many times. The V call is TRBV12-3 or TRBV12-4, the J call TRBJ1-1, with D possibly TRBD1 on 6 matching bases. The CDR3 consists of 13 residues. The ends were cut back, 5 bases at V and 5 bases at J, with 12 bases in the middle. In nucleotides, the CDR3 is TGTGCCAGCAGTCTGGGGGGCGGTACTGAAGCTTTCTTT. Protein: CASSLGGGTEAFF.

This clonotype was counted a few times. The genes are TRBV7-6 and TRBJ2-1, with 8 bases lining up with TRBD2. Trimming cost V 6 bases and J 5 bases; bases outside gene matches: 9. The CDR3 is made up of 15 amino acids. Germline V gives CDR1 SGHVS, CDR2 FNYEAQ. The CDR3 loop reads CASSHSPGGNNEQFF. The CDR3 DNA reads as TGTGCCAGCAGTCACTCTCCGGGGGGGAACAATGAGCAGTTCTTC. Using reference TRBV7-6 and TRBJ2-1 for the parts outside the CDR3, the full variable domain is GAGVSQSPRYKVTKRGQDVALRCDPISGHVSLYWYRQALGQGPEFLTYFNYEAQQDKSGLPNDRFSAERPEGSISTLTIQRTEQRDSAMYRCASSHSPGGNNEQFFGPGTRLTVL.

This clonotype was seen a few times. The DNA of the CDR3 is TGTGCCAGCGGACAGGTCGGTATCCCCCAGCATTTT. Its translation: CASGQVGIPQHF. The rearrangement joins TRBV27 to TRBJ1-5; 7 nucleotides line up with TRBD1. The J segment lost 10 bases and the V segment lost 8 bases, leaving 8 bases of the junction unmatched. Germline V gene data show CDR1 as MNHEY and CDR2 as SMNVEV (reference sequence). The length of the CDR3 is 12 residues.

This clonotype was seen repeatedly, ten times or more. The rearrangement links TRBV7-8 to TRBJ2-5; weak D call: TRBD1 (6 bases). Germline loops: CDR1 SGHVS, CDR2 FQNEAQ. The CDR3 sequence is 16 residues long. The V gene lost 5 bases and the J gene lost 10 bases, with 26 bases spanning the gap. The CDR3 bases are TGTGCCAGCAGCCCTCAGTCGATGCAAAATACAGGGATCCAGTACTTC. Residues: CASSPQSMQNTGIQYF.

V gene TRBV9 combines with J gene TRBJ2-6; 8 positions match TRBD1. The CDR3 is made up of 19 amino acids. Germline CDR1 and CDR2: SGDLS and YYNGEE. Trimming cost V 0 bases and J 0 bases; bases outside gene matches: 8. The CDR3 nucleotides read TGTGCCAGCAGCGTAGAAGGTTGGCAGGGGGCCTCTGGGGCCAACGTCCTGACTTTC. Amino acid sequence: CASSVEGWQGASGANVLTF.